The present TCR beta chain was sequenced within a study of cytomegalovirus exposure and HLA in healthy donors (dated by TCRdb to about 2017). Looking at the study overall: An earlier analysis of approximately 550 of the donors reported approximately 290 Gb of sequence data and 120 million or so unique TCR beta sequences from roughly 200 million T cells. HLA typing included class I and class II loci at four-digit resolution. In a later genetic analysis, genome-wide SNP genotypes for about 55% of the roughly 700 donors were used, and that subset was treated as a discovery cohort. The later analysis used no new phenotypic data to find candidate immune exposures, relying instead on TCR beta sequences and their occurrence across donors. The study aimed to test whether cataloging public T cell receptors could reveal signatures of past pathogen exposure. In a later analysis, previously published TCR beta repertoires from roughly 710 donors were re-analyzed and high-resolution HLA genotyping was added so that TCR occurrence patterns could be studied. The study profiled the T cell repertoires of some 610 subjects by immunosequencing and related them to cytomegalovirus serostatus. A separate validation cohort of roughly 130 different subjects was used in addition to the roughly 640-subject first cohort. Roughly 320 gigabases of sequencing data and around 80 million unique TCR sequences made up an early release that covered some 640 HLA-typed donors. Alongside the repertoire data, information on donor age, sex, ethnicity and CMV serostatus was compiled. The study combined high-throughput TCR immunosequencing, statistical association of individual TCRs with disease status, and machine learning to predict cytomegalovirus infection status. Among some 400 genotyped donors of the cohort, an average of approximately 240,000 unique TCR beta nucleotide sequences were sequenced per donor, roughly 20% of them non-productive. About five DR-DQ haplotypes were treated as single units for association and clustering because of strong linkage in the cohort. An earlier analysis of several hundred of the donors applied high-throughput TCR beta sequencing to assess whether each TCR beta V gene segment acted as functional or pseudogenic. The number of typed donors differed by locus: about 620-640 for A, B, C, DRB1 and DQB1; approximately 520 for DQA1; fewer than 610 for DPA1; and around 490 for DPB1. The genetic ancestry cluster associated with self-reported Caucasian donors included about four fifths of the 300 to 400 genotyped donors. Every discovery cohort repertoire had been produced on one sequencing platform. Summary of the overall study and its limitations: This cohort had only TCR beta chains sequenced, and the lack of alpha or paired-chain data limited which features could be detected. Correlated functional status among segregating V segments might be attributable to linkage disequilibrium, but an unknown experimental factor could not be ruled out. Across donors, most TCR sequences were observed very rarely, whereas some public TCRs were present in many individuals. A later analysis reported that several top co-occurrence clusters appeared linked to parvovirus B19, influenza, CMV and Epstein-Barr virus. In vitro tests confirmed that a few of the cytomegalovirus-associated TCR beta chains recognize cytomegalovirus antigens. A later genetic analysis associated a missense DCLRE1C variant with V-gene and J-gene trimming of TCR beta chains, and an independent cohort replicated the association. The presence/absence analyses assumed that sequencing depth was roughly uniform across donors, and that assumption may not be true. The sequencing pipeline was judged likely to have produced a cluster of highly shared sequence variants as a technical artifact. A later analysis found that TCR association rates varied across HLA loci, with DRB1 alleles showing the most associated TCRs and HLA-C alleles the fewest. Because HLA typing was unavailable for some donors at each locus, only the typed subset was used in association tests. According to the authors, the approach could potentially be generalized to other disease states and immunological phenotypes. The study listed approximately 150 TCR beta chains as associated with cytomegalovirus. CMV serostatus was the only immune exposure information available for the cohort. A further reported finding was that TCR beta sequences accurately predicted the HLA-A and HLA-B alleles for most subjects in the first cohort. In a later analysis, HLA-associated TCR beta chains showed more clonal expansion and lower generation probabilities than non-associated chains that were equally common. The classifier was reported to diagnose cytomegalovirus status with high specificity and sensitivity in both the original cohort and the validation cohort. Compared with the roughly 700-donor mean, donors in an Asian-associated ancestry cluster had fewer N-insertions in productive TCRs, according to a later genetic analysis. When HLA alleles, especially DR and DQ, strongly co-occurred, TCR associations were difficult to assign to individual alleles. The 87-base-pair reads could not distinguish some IMGT-functional V segments, including TRBV6-2 and TRBV6-3, so those segments were excluded. Some 15 rarely observed V segments, including chromosome 9 orphons, were excluded from the earlier analysis of some 590 of the donors because counts were too low. Broadly in line with IMGT annotations, most TCR beta V segments showed up in productive rearrangements about 90% or about 30% of the time in an earlier analysis of approximately 640 of the donors. In a later analysis, over 15,000 TCR beta sequences were associated with specific HLA alleles at a false discovery rate of 0.05. Most CMV-associated TCR beta chains appeared to be HLA-restricted in a later analysis, and the HLA associations seemed to be driven largely by CMV exposure.

Concerning this clone: What antigen it recognizes has not been identified. No much larger clone is present one base from it, and per-base qualities are unavailable.

The cohort comprised some 730 healthy bone marrow donors. Cohort members were all nominally healthy when sampled, although unrecorded immune exposures were likely present. The donor tested CMV seronegative and was one of the 352 seronegative cohort members. A peripheral blood sample was collected from each donor, and TCR beta sequencing was performed on peripheral blood mononuclear cells. Genomic DNA was extracted from the blood cell samples with the Qiagen DNeasy Blood Extraction Kit. Receptor libraries were prepared by the immunoSEQ multiplex PCR assay. For the multiplex PCR, a mixture combining 60 forward primers for TCR Vbeta segments and 13 reverse primers for TCR Jbeta segments was used. Amplification of the CDR3 region of rearranged TCR beta genes was performed with a multiplex PCR assay on genomic DNA. Amplified TCR beta libraries were sequenced as 87-base-pair reads on the Illumina HiSeq System. The study's own analysis went as follows. Across the 640 or so repertoires, a later analysis counted roughly 84 million unique TCR beta chains, some 11 million of which were shared by at least two donors. To remove PCR and sequencing errors, raw reads were error-corrected and collapsed into unique sequences using a nearest-neighbor algorithm that merged closely related sequences. CDR3 sequences were aligned to IMGT reference sequences to assign V, D and J gene segments. Each retained sequence needed at least a six-nucleotide match to both a V gene segment and a J gene segment. Rearrangements were called productive when the CDR3 lacked stop codons and stayed in frame with V and J; all others were non-productive. Following IMGT convention, CDR3 was defined as the stretch from the second conserved V-encoded cysteine to the conserved J-encoded phenylalanine. The earlier analysis of 587 of the donors excluded any sequence lacking an unambiguous match to a single V gene segment. An earlier analysis of about 600 of the donors called V segments functional above 56.7% productive rearrangements and segregating when the between-donor standard deviation exceeded 5%. To diagnose cytomegalovirus status from the catalog of TCR beta chain sequences, a statistical classification framework was built. In a later analysis, TCR nucleotide sequences were compared against IMGT/GENE-DB human TR gene sequences so that V and J genes could be assigned. Using the TCRdist pipeline, a later analysis assigned CDR3 sequences along with most-parsimonious VDJ recombination scenarios. In a later analysis, every TCR beta chain was defined by the combination of its CDR3 amino acid sequence and its V-gene family, and reads without a unique V-gene family were dropped. As a way to deal with suspected cross-contamination and a sequencing artifact, a later analysis dropped more than 500 nucleotide sequences that were highly shared and had low generation probability. In a later analysis, a clonal expansion index was calculated for each public chain from normalized within-repertoire ranks of inferred template counts. A later analysis computed generation probabilities with a VDJ recombination model fitted to out-of-frame rearrangements, and checked the results against IGoR. In a later analysis, hypergeometric tests were used to score TCR-TCR, TCR-HLA and TCR-CMV co-occurrence, with a repertoire-size bias correction applied to TCR pairs. False discovery rates were estimated in a later analysis by permuting HLA or CMV assignments 20 times. In a later analysis, co-occurring TCRs were grouped using DBSCAN, and TCRdist sequence similarity was added for clustering within HLA-allele-positive subsets. Repertoires with fewer than 30,000 or more than 120,000 public chains were left out of co-occurrence clustering, as were several repertoires with anomalous nucleotide sharing. TCRdb mirrors the immuneACCESS table, restricted to in-frame sequences. Some clones are absent from its copies; in checked studies, under half trace to an unresolved V gene, and the reason for the others is unknown. That table is the source of V, J and clone size, and D and trimming were worked out from the DNA. This sample holds more than 110,000 clones; around 80% were observed only once. The ten largest account for about 1.3% of the sample.

V and J are truncated by 11 bases and 1 base respectively, leaving an intervening sequence of 18 bases. CDR1 is given as MNHEY and CDR2 as SMNVEV, both from the germline V gene (reference sequence). Including cysteine and phenylalanine, the CDR3 has 15 amino acids. CDR3 DNA is the only sequence kept; it has 45 bases, read in frame from the first base. The chain is encoded by TRBV27 joined to TRBJ1-5, with the D gene uncertain. This TCR came from a female donor in good health and CMV-seronegative. The sample taken for sequencing was PBMCs. The DNA is as follows: TGTGCCCGAAACGTACACGGGAAAAGCAATCAGCCCCAGCATTTT. The translation is CARNVHGKSNQPQHF.